This entry is about one T cell receptor (beta chain). Its antigen is still unknown. Deletions cut 6 bases from V and 2 bases from J, with 10 bases between. The CDR3 is made up of 13 amino acids. CDR1 and CDR2 (germline): KGHSH, LQKENI. The entry originates in a study of CD8 T cells in Susac syndrome. Points from the study as a whole: The TCR sequencing and HLA analysis in the study involved a relatively small number of individuals, as the study acknowledged.

When the RNA was reverse transcribed, random hexamers were used with an input of about 0.5 to 1 ug. The authors amplified TCR beta CDR3 across 54 Vbeta and 13 Jbeta using immunoSEQ multiplex PCR. TCRdb called the immunoSEQ multiplex PCR reads again in MiXCR, with one record for every CDR3 protein. Of some 190,000 distinct CDR3 sequences listed, about 94% are singletons. TCR beta sequencing was performed on blood CD8+ and CD4+ T cells. CD8+ and CD4+ T cells were negatively isolated; TEMRA cells were FACS-enriched. This chain links TRBV18 with TRBJ2-5; D is unresolved. The TCR originated in a human donor in good health. Sequencing used CD4+ T cells from PBMCs. CDR3 nucleotide sequence: TGTGCCAGCTCGACCATGGCTCAAGAGACCCAGTACTTC. Translation: CASSTMAQETQYF.